This TCR beta chain came from a study of Graves' ophthalmopathy and Graves' hyperthyroidism. RNA transcripts were the source from which TCR beta CDR3 regions were amplified. Investigators did first-round RT-PCR with HTBI primers, then second-round multiplex PCR. TCRdb used MiXCR to reprocess the multiplex PCR reads, holding one entry per CDR3 protein. This repertoire shows about 210,000 distinct CDR3 sequences, roughly 27% found once; its top ten account for around 9.8%. The CDR3 loop spans 13 amino acids. V gave up 6 bases and J gave up 3 bases, with 12 bases separating them. In germline, CDR1 is SGHAT, CDR2 FQNNGV. None of the included patients had other autoimmune diseases, uncontrolled infections, pregnancy or lactation, as these led to exclusion. The diagnostic workup employed clinical symptoms, serum thyroxine, TRAb, thyroid ultrasound and orbital computed tomography. PBMCs were density-gradient isolated from about 9.6 ml fresh blood.

This rearrangement joins TRBV11-2 to TRBJ2-7, with a tentative D call TRBD2 (5 bases). Sequencing was done on a sample of peripheral blood. The origin of this receptor is a man in his forties or fifties with Graves' ophthalmopathy. In nucleotides, the CDR3 is TGTGCCAGCAGGTTGGACGGGGTCTACGAGCAGTACTTC. It translates to CASRLDGVYEQYF.